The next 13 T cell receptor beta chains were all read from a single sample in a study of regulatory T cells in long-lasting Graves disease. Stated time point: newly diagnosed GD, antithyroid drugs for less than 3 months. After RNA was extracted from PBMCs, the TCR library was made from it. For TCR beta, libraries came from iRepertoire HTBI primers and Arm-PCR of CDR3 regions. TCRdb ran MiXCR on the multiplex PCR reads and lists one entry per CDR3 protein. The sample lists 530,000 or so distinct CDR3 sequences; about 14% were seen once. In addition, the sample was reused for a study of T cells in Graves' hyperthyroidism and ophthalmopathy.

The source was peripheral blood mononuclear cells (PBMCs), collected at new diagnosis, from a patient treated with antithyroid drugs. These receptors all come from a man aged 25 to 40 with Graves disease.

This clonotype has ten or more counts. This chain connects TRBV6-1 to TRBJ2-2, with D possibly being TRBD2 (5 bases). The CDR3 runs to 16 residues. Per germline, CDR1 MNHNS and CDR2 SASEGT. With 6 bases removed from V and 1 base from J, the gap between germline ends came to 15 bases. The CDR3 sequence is CASRKLAGLNTGELFF. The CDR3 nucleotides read TGTGCCAGCAGGAAACTCGCGGGTTTGAACACCGGGGAGCTGTTTTTT.

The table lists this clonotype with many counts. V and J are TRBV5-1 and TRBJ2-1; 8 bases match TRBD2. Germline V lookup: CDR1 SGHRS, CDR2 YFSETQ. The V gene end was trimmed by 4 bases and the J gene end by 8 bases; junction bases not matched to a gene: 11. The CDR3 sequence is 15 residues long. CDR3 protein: CASSPGTRRDDEQFF. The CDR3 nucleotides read TGCGCCAGCAGCCCTGGGACTAGGAGGGACGATGAGCAGTTCTTC. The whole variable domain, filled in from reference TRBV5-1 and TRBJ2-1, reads KAGVTQTPRYLIKTRGQQVTLSCSPISGHRSVSWYQQTPGQGLQFLFEYFSETQRNKGNFPGRFSGRQFSNSRSEMNVSTLELGDSALYLCASSPGTRRDDEQFFGPGTRLTVL.

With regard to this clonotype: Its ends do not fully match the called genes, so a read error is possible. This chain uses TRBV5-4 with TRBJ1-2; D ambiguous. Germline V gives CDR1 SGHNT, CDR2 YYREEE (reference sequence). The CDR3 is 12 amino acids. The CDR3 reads CANSLVTAGYTF. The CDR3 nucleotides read TGTGCCAACAGCTTGGTTACGGCTGGCTACACCTTC.

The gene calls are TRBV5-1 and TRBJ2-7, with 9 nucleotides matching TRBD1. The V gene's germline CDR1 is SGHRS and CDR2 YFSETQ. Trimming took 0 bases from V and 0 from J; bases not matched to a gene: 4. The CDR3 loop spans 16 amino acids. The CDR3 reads CASSLASTGGSYEQYF. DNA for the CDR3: TGCGCCAGCAGCTTGGCGTCGACAGGGGGCTCCTACGAGCAGTACTTC.

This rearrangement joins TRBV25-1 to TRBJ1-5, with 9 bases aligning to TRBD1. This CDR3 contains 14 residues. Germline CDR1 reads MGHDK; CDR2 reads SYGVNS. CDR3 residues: CAQRDRVFNQPQHF. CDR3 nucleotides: TGTGCTCAGAGGGACAGGGTTTTCAATCAGCCCCAGCATTTT. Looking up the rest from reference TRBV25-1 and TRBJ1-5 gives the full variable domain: EADIYQTPRYLVIGTGKKITLECSQTMGHDKMYWYQQDPGMELHLIHYSYGVNSTEKGDLSSESTVSRIRTEHFPLTLESARPSHTSQYLCAQRDRVFNQPQHFGDGTRLSIL.

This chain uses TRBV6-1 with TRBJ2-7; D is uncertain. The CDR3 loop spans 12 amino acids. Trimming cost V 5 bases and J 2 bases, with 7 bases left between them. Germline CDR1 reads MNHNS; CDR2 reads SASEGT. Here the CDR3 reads CASSTGAYEQYF. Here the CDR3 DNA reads TGTGCCAGCAGTACTGGGGCCTACGAGCAGTACTTC.

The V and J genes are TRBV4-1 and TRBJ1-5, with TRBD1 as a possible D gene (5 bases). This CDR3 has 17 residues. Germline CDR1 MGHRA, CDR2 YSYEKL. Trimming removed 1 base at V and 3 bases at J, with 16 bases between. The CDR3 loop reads CASSQGRGDGINQPQHF. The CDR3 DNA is TGCGCCAGCAGCCAAGGTAGGGGAGACGGAATCAATCAGCCCCAGCATTTT.

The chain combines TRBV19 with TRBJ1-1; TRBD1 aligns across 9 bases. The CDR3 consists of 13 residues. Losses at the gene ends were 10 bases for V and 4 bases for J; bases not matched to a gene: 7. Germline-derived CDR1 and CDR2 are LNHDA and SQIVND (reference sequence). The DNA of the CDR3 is TGTGCCACCGCGACAGGGGGAAGCACTGAAGCTTTCTTT. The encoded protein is CATATGGSTEAFF.

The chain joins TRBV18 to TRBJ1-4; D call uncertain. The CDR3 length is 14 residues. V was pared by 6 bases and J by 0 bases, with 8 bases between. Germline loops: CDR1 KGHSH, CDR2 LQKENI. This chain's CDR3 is CASSRGTTNEKLFF. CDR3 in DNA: TGTGCCAGCTCGCGAGGGACAACTAATGAAAAACTGTTTTTT.

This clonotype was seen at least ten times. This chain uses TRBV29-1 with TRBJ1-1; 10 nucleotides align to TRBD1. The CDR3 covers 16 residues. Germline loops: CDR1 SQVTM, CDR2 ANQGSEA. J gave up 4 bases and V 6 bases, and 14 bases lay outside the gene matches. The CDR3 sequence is CSVLKRDRGFGTEAFF. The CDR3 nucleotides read TGCAGCGTCCTCAAACGGGACAGGGGCTTCGGCACTGAAGCTTTCTTT.

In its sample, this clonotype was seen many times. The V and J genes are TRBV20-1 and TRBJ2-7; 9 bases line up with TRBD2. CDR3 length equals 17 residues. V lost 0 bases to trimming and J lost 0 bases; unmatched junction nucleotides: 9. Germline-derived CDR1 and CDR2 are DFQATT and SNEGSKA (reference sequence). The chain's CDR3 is CSARDPRLAESSYEQYF. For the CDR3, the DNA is TGCAGTGCTAGAGATCCCCGACTAGCGGAAAGCTCCTACGAGCAGTACTTC.

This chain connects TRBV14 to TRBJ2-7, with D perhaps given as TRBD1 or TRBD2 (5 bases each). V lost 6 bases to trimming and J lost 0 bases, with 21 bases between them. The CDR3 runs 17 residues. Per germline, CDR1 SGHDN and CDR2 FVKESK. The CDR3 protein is CASSLSRLSGHSYEQYF. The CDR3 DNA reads TGTGCCAGCAGTCTGAGTCGCTTATCGGGGCACTCCTACGAGCAGTACTTC.

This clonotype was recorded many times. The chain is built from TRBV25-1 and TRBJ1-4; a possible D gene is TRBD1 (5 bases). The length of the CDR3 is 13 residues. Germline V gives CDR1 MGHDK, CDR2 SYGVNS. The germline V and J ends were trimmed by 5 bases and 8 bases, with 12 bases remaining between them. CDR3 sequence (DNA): TGTGCCAGCAGTCAGGTATGGGGCGAAAAACTGTTTTTT. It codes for CASSQVWGEKLFF.